This record covers a single T cell receptor (beta chain). Antigen: not known. RNA in amounts of roughly 0.5 to 1 ug was reverse transcribed with random hexamers. Multiplex PCR with immunoSEQ amplified the TCR beta CDR3 across 54 Vbeta and 13 Jbeta. TCRdb redid the calling of the immunoSEQ multiplex PCR reads with MiXCR, one entry per CDR3 protein. The sample has approximately 100,000 distinct CDR3 sequences; roughly 94% are singletons. J lost 4 bases, V lost 6 bases, and 8 bases had no gene match. Looked up from germline, CDR1 is LNHDA and CDR2 is SQIVND (reference sequence). This CDR3 spans 14 amino acids. The data stem from a study of CD8 T cells in Susac syndrome. Study-wide results and limits: Individuals included in the TCR sequencing and HLA analysis were acknowledged by the study to be relatively few in number.

This rearrangement joins TRBV19 to TRBJ2-5; 7 bases are shared with TRBD2. The sequence was obtained from a human donor with Susac syndrome. Source material: CD8+ T cells from PBMCs. The chain's CDR3 is CASSGWGGPETQYF. For the CDR3, the DNA is TGTGCCAGTAGCGGTTGGGGGGGACCAGAGACCCAGTACTTC.